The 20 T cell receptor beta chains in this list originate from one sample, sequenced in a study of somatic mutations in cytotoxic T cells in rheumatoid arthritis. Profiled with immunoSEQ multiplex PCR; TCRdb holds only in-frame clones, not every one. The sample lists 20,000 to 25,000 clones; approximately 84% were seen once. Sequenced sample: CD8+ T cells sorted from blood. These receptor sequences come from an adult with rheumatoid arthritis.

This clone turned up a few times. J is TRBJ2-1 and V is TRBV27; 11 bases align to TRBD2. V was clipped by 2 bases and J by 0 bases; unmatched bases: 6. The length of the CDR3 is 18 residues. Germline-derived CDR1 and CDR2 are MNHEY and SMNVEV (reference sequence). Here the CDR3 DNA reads TGTGCCAGCAGTTTACTAGCGGGGGGATTTAGCTCCTACAATGAGCAGTTCTTC. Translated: CASSLLAGGFSSYNEQFF.

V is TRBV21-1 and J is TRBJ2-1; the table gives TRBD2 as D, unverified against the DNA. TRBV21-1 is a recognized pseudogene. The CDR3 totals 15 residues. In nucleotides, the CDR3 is TGTGCCAGCAGCAAAGAGAGGTTCCGCAAACCTGAGCAGTTCTTC. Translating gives CASSKERFRKPEQFF.

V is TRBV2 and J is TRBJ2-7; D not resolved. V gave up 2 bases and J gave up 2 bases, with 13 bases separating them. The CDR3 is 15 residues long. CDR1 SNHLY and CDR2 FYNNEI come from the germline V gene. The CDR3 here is CASSEIVLGTYEQYF. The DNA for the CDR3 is TGTGCCAGCAGTGAAATCGTCCTCGGCACCTACGAGCAGTACTTC.

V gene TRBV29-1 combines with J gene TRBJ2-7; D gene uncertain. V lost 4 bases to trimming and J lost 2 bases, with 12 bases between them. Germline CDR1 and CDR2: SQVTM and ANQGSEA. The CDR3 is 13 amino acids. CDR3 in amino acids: CSVAIGQTYEQYF. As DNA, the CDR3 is TGCAGCGTTGCAATCGGCCAGACCTACGAGCAGTACTTC.

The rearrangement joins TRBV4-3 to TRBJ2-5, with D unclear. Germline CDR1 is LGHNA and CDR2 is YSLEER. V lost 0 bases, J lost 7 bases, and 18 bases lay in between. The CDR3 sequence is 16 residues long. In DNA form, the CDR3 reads TGCGCCAGCAGCCAAGAAACACTACCACTCGAAGGGACCCAGTACTTC. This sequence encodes CASSQETLPLEGTQYF.

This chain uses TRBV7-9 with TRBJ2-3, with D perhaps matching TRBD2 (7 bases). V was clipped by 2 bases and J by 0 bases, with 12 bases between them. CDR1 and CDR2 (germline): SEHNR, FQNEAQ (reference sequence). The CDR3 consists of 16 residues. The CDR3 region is CASSLLGGLSTDTQYF. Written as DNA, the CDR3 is TGTGCCAGCAGCTTATTGGGGGGGCTAAGCACAGATACGCAGTATTTT.

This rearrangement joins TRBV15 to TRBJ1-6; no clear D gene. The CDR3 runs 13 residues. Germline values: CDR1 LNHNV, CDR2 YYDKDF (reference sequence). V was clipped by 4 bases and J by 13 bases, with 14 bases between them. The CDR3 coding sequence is TGTGCCACCAGCACTGCCGCTGGACGCCCCCTCCACTTT. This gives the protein CATSTAAGRPLHF. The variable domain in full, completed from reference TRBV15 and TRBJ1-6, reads DAMVIQNPRYQVTQFGKPVTLSCSQTLNHNVMYWYQQKSSQAPKLLFHYYDKDFNNEADTPDNFQSRRPNTSFCFLDIRSPGLGDTAMYLCATSTAAGRPLHFGNGTRLTVT.

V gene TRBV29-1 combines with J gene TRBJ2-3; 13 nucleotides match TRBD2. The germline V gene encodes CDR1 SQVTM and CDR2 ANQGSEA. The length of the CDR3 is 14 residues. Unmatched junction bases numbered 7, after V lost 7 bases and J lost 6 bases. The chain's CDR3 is CSGILAGGIDTQYF. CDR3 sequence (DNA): TGCAGCGGGATACTAGCGGGGGGGATCGATACGCAGTATTTT.

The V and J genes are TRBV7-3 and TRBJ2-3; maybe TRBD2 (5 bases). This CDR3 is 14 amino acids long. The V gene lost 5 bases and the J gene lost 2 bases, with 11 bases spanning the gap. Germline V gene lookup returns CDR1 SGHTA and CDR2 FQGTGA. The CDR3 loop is CASSPEGYTDTQYF. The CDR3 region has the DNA TGTGCCAGCAGCCCCGAGGGTTACACAGATACGCAGTATTTT.

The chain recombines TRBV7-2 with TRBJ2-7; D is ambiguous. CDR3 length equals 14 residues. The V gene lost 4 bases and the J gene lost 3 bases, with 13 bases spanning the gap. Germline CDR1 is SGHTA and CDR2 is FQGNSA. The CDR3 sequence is CASSWYASGYEQYF. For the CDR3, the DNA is TGTGCCAGCAGCTGGTATGCGTCGGGCTACGAGCAGTACTTC.

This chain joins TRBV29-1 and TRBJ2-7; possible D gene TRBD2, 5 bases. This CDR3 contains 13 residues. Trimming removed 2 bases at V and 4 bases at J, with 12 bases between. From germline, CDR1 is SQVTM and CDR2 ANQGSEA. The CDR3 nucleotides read TGCAGCGTTGAATATGGACGGAGGTACGAGCAGTACTTC. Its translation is CSVEYGRRYEQYF.

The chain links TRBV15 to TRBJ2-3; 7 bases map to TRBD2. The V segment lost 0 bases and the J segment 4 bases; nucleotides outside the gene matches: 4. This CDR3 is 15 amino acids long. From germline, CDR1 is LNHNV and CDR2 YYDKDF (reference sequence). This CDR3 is CATSRDTSGADTQYF. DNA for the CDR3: TGTGCCACCAGCAGAGATACAAGCGGGGCAGATACGCAGTATTTT.

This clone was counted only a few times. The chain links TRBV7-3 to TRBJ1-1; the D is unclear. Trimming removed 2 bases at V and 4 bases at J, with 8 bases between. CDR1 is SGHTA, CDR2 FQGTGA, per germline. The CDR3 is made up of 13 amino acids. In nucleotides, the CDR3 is TGTGCCAGCAGCTTAGAGGGAGCCACTGAAGCTTTCTTT. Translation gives CASSLEGATEAFF.

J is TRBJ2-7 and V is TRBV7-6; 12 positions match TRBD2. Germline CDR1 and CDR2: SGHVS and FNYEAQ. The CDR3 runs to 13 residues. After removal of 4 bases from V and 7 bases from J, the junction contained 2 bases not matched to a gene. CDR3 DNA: TGTGCCAGCAGCTATGGACTAGCGGGGGAGCAGTACTTC. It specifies CASSYGLAGEQYF.

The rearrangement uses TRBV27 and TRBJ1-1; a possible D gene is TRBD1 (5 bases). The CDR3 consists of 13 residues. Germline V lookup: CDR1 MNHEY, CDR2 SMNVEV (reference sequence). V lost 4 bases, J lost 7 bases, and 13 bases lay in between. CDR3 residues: CASSWAGSGEAFF. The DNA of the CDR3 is TGTGCCAGCAGTTGGGCAGGGTCTGGTGAAGCTTTCTTT.

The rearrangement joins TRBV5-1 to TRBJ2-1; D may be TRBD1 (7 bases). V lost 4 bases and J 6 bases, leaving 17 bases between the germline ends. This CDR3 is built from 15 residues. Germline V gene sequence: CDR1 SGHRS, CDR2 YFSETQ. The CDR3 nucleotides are TGCGCCAGCAGCCCAATAGCGGAGGGGGCCAATGAGCAGTTCTTC. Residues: CASSPIAEGANEQFF. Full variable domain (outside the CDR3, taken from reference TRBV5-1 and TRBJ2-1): KAGVTQTPRYLIKTRGQQVTLSCSPISGHRSVSWYQQTPGQGLQFLFEYFSETQRNKGNFPGRFSGRQFSNSRSEMNVSTLELGDSALYLCASSPIAEGANEQFFGPGTRLTVL.

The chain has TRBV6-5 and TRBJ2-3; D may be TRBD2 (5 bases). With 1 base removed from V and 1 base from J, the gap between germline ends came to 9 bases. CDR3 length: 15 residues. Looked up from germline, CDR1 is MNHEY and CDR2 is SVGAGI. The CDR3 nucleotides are TGTGCCAGCAGTTACTTGGCGGGTGGCACAGATACGCAGTATTTT. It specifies CASSYLAGGTDTQYF.

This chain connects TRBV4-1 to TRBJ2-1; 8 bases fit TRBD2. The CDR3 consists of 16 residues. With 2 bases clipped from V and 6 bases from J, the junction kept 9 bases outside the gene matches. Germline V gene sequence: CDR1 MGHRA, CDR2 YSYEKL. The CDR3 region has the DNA TGCGCCAGCAGCCAAAGAACGGGAGGGCCTGGCAATGAGCAGTTCTTC. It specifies CASSQRTGGPGNEQFF.

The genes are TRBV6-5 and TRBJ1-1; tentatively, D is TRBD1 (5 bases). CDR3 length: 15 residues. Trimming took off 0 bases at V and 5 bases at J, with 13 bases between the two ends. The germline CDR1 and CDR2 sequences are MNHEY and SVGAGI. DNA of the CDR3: TGTGCCAGCAGTTACTCATCAGGCAGGGCGACTGAAGCTTTCTTT. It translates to CASSYSSGRATEAFF.

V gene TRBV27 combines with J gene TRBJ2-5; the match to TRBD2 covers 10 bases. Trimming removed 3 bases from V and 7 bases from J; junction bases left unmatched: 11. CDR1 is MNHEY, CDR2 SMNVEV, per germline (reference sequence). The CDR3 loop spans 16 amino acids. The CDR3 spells CASSLLSSGSLGTQYF. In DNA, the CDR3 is TGTGCCAGCAGTTTGTTGTCTAGCGGGAGCCTAGGGACCCAGTACTTC.